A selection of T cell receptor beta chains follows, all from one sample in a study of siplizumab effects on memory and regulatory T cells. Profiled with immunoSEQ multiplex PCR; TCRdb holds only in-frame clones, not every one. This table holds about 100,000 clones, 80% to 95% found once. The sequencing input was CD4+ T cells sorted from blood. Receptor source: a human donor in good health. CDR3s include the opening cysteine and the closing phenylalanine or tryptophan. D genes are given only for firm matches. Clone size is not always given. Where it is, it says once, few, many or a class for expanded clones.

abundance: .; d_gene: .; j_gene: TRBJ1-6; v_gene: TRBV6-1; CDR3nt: TGTGCCAGCGCAAGTGGCCCCTATAATTCACCCCTCCACTTT; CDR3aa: CASASGPYNSPLHF
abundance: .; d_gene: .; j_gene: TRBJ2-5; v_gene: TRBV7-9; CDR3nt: TGTGCCAGCAGCTTATCGGTGGGAGAGACCCAGTACTTC; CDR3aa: CASSLSVGETQYF
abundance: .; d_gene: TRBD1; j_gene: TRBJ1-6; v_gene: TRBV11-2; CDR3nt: TGTGCCAGCAGTTGGAGGACAGGGGGGAATAATTCACCCCTCCACTTT; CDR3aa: CASSWRTGGNNSPLHF
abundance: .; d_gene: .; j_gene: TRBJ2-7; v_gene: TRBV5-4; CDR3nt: TGTGCCAGCAGCTTGGATCCTTCCGGCGGGAACGAGCAGTACTTC; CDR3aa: CASSLDPSGGNEQYF
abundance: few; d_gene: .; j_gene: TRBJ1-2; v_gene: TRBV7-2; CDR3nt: TGTGCCAGCAGCCCGGACACAAGCTATGGCTACACCTTC; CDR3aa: CASSPDTSYGYTF
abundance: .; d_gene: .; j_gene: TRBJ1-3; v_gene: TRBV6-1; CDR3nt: TGTGCCAGCAGTTTCCTTCCTGGAAACACCATATATTTT; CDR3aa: CASSFLPGNTIYF
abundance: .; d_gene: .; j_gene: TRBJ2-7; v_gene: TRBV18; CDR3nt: TGTGCCAGCTCAACCACAACAGGGAGCGAGCAGTACTTC; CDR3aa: CASSTTTGSEQYF
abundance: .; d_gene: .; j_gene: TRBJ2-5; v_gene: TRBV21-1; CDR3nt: TGTGCCAGCAGCAAACGCCCAGGGGGGTCACAAGAGACCCAGTACTTC; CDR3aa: CASSKRPGGSQETQYF
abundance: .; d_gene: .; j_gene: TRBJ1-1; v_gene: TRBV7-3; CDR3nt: TGTGCCAGCAGCTTATCCAGGGCCACTGAAGCTTTCTTT; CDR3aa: CASSLSRATEAFF
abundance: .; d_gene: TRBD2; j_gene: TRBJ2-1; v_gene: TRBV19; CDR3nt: TGTGCCAGTAGCAAAGGACTAGCGGGGGGCCACAATGAGCAGTTCTTC; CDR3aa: CASSKGLAGGHNEQFF
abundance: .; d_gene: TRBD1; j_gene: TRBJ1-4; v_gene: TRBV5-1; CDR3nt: TGCGCCAGCAGCTTGGCAGGAGGGGGCAATGAAAAACTGTTTTTT; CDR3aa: CASSLAGGGNEKLFF
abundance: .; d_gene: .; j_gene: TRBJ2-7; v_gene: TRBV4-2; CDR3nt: TGTGCCAGCAGCCAAGAGAGGAGCGTCGAGCAGTACTTC; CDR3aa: CASSQERSVEQYF
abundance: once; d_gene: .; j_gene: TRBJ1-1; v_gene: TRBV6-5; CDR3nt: TGTGCCAGCAGTTATTTTGCAGAAAACACTGAAGCTTTCTTT; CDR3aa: CASSYFAENTEAFF
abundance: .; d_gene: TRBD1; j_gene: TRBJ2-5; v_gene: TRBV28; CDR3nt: TGTGCCAGCAGTCCGCACCGAGGGGGCGCCGAGACCCAGTACTTC; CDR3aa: CASSPHRGGAETQYF
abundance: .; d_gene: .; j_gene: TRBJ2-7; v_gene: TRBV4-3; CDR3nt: TGCGCCAGCAGCCAAGATCGGGCGGGGTTATACGAGCAGTACTTC; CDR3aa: CASSQDRAGLYEQYF
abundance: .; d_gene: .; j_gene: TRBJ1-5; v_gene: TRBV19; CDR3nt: TGTGCCAGTAGTATTTTTGGGCCCCGGCAGAGCGATAGCAATCAGCCCCAGCATTTT; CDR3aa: CASSIFGPRQSDSNQPQHF
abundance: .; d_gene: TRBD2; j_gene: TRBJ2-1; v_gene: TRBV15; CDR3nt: TGTGCCACCAGCCCGCCACCGGGACTAGGATTTAACAATGAGCAGTTCTTC; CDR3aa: CATSPPPGLGFNNEQFF
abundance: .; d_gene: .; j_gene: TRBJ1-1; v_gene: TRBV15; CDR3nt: TGTGCCACCAGCAGAGACAGGGGAGGAACTGAAGCTTTCTTT; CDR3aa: CATSRDRGGTEAFF
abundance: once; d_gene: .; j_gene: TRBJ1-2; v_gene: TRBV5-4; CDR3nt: TGTGCCAGCAGCTTGCGGGTGGGGGCGCTTGGCTACACCTTC; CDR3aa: CASSLRVGALGYTF
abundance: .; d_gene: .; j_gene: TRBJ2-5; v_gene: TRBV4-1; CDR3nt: TGCGCCAGCAGCCAAGGGCGGGTGCGGGGGCCGCAAGAGACCCAGTACTTC; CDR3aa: CASSQGRVRGPQETQYF
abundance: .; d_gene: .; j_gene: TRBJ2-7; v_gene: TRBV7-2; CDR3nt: TGTGCCAGCAGCTTAAGCGCGGCCACCTACGAGCAGTACTTC; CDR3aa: CASSLSAATYEQYF
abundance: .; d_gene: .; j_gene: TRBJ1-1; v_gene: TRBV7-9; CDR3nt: TGTGCCAGCAGCTTTCGGCAGGGAGGTGAAGCTTTCTTT; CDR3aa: CASSFRQGGEAFF
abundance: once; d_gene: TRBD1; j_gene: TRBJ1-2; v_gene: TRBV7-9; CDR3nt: TGTGCCAGCAGCTCACAAACAGGGGTTGTGGGCTACACCTTC; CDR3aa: CASSSQTGVVGYTF
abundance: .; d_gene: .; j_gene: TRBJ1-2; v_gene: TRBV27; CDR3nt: TGTGCCAGCAGTTTTCGCGGAACCTATGGCTACACCTTC; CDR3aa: CASSFRGTYGYTF
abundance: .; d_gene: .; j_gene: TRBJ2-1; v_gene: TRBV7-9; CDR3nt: TGTGCCAGCAGCTTACAGGAGACCTCCTACAATGAGCAGTTCTTC; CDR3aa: CASSLQETSYNEQFF
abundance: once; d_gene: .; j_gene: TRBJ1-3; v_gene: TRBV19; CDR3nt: TGTGCCAGTAGTATGAGGGCTGTCTCTGGAAACACCATATATTTT; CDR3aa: CASSMRAVSGNTIYF
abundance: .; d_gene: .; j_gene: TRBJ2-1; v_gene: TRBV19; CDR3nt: TGTGCCAGTAGTATCGGGGTCCCCCCTTACAATGAGCAGTTCTTC; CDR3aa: CASSIGVPPYNEQFF
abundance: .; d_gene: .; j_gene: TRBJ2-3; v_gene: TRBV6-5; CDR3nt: TGTGCCAGCATATCCCGAAGCACAGATACGCAGTATTTT; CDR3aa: CASISRSTDTQYF
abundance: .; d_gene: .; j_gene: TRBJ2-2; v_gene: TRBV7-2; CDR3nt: TGTGCCAGCAGACCAGGGAGTACCGGGGAGCTGTTTTTT; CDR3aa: CASRPGSTGELFF
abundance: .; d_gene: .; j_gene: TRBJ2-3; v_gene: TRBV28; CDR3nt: TGTCAAAGTAAAAGTTCAGATACGCAGTATTTT; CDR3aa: CQSKSSDTQYF
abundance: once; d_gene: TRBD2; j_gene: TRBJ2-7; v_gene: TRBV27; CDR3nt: TGTGCCAGCACCAGGACTAGGTATTCCTACGAGCAGTACTTC; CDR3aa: CASTRTRYSYEQYF
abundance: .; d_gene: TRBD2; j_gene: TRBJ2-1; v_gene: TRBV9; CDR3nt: TGTGCCAGCACCCCGGGGGGAGCGGGGGAGTACAATGAGCAGTTCTTC; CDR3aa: CASTPGGAGEYNEQFF
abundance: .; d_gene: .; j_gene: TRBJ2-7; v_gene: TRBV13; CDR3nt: TGTGCCAGCAGCTTTGTCGGGACGGGGAGCTCCTACGAGCAGTACTTC; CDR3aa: CASSFVGTGSSYEQYF
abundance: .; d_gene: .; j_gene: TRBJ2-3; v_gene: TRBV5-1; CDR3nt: TGCGCCAGCAGCTTGTCGCCCCGGGGAGATACGCAGTATTTT; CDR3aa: CASSLSPRGDTQYF
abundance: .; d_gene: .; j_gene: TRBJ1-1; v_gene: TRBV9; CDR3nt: TGTGCCAGCAGCCCCCATCCCGGGACACAAGCTTTCTTT; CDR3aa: CASSPHPGTQAFF
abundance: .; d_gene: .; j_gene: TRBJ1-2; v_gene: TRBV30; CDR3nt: TGTGCCTGGAGTGTAGCCAGCTATGGCTACACCTTC; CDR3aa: CAWSVASYGYTF
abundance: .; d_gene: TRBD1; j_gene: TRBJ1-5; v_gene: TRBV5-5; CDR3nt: TGTGCCAGCAGCTTGGCCGCAGCAGGGGGACTAGGGCCCCAGCATTTT; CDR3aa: CASSLAAAGGLGPQHF
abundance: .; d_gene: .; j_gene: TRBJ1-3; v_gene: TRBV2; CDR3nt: TGTGCCAGCAGTGAAGCTATTAGGGGAAACACCATATATTTT; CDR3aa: CASSEAIRGNTIYF
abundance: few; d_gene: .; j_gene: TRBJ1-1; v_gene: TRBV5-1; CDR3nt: TGCGCCAGCAGCTTGGAGGGGCAGGGGCAAGCTTTCTTT; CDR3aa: CASSLEGQGQAFF
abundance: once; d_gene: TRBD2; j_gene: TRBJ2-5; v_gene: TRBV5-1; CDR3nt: TGCGCCAGCAGATCCCCGGGACTAGCGGGGGGGGCAGGAGAGACCCAGTACTTC; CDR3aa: CASRSPGLAGGAGETQYF